This is a list of T cell receptor beta chains from one sample in a study of cytomegalovirus exposure and HLA in healthy donors. This table comes from immunoSEQ multiplex PCR, and its TCRdb copy is limited to in-frame clones, with some not included. The profile shows some 160,000 clones, roughly 80% of them singletons. The specimen sequenced was PBMCs. These receptors were obtained from a woman aged 40 to 55 in good health and CMV-seronegative. The CDR3 runs from the conserved cysteine through the conserved F or W. D genes are given only for firm matches. The size of a clone is reported for some rows only, either as once, few or many, or as a class for expanded clones.

TRBV20-1	-	TRBJ2-5	-	TGCAGTGTCGGGGAACAAGAGACCCAGTACTTC	CSVGEQETQYF
TRBV7-8	-	TRBJ1-1	-	TGTGCCAGCAGATCGACCCGGGGGGACACTGAAGCTTTCTTT	CASRSTRGDTEAFF
TRBV6-5	-	TRBJ1-6	-	TGTGCCTCCCGCCAGGGCCGTGACTCACCCCTCCACTTT	CASRQGRDSPLHF
TRBV2	medium-sized	TRBJ2-1	TRBD1	TGTGCCACCGCCCGGGACAGCTCCTACAATGAGCAGTTCTTC	CATARDSSYNEQFF
TRBV5-1	-	TRBJ2-7	TRBD2	TGCGCCAGCAGCCTAGGGACTAGCGGGGACTACGAGCAGTACTTC	CASSLGTSGDYEQYF
TRBV4-2	few	TRBJ1-4	-	TGTGCCAGCAGCCAAGACTTAGTCATCAATGAAAAACTGTTTTTT	CASSQDLVINEKLFF
TRBV4-1	few	TRBJ2-7	-	TGCGCCAGCAGCCAGGCACAGGGTTTCCCGAGCTCCTACGAGCAGTACTTC	CASSQAQGFPSSYEQYF
TRBV19	-	TRBJ1-5	-	TGTGCCAGTAGTATTAGAGGGGACACGCTTCTCAATCAGCCCCAGCATTTT	CASSIRGDTLLNQPQHF
TRBV19	-	TRBJ1-2	TRBD1	TGTGCCAGTAGTATAGAGCCGAGCCCACCTAGGAAACAGGGGTATGGCTACACCTTC	CASSIEPSPPRKQGYGYTF
TRBV9	-	TRBJ2-3	TRBD1	TGTGCCAGCAGCCCCCGACAGGGGTTCACAGATACGCAGTATTTT	CASSPRQGFTDTQYF
TRBV6-5	-	TRBJ1-1	-	TGTGCCAGCAGTTACTACCAGGGGAACACTGAAGCTTTCTTT	CASSYYQGNTEAFF
TRBV5-8	-	TRBJ2-3	-	TGTGCCAGCAGCTTAAGAAGGGGTGCAGATACGCAGTATTTT	CASSLRRGADTQYF
TRBV4-1	-	TRBJ1-2	-	TGCGCCAGCAGCCAAGAAGAAGGGGCAGCTAACTATGGCTACACCTTC	CASSQEEGAANYGYTF
TRBV20-1	-	TRBJ1-1	TRBD1	TGCAGTGCCTACGGACAGGGCGAAGCTTTCTTT	CSAYGQGEAFF
TRBV5-4	-	TRBJ1-2	-	TGTGCCAGCAGCTTTCCGGGGGGCTATGGCTACACCTTC	CASSFPGGYGYTF
TRBV10-1	-	TRBJ2-5	-	TGCGCCAGCAGTGAGTCTACAGCCCAAGAGACCCAGTACTTC	CASSESTAQETQYF
TRBV6-6	few	TRBJ1-2	-	TGTGCCAGCAGTACCCAGGGGAGCTCCTTGGGCTACACCTTC	CASSTQGSSLGYTF
TRBV2	-	TRBJ1-2	TRBD1	TGTGCCAGCAGTGAAGGCCAGGGGGGCTACTATGGCTACACCTTC	CASSEGQGGYYGYTF
TRBV6-5	-	TRBJ2-7	-	TGTGCCAGCTTAGGACAGCTCTACGAGCAGTACTTC	CASLGQLYEQYF
TRBV6-1	-	TRBJ1-2	-	TGTGCCAGCAGTTTGGGGGGGGCAGGGAACTATGGCTACACCTTC	CASSLGGAGNYGYTF
TRBV14	-	TRBJ2-3	-	TGTGCCAGCAGCCAAAACTGGGCTAGCCATCCAGATACGCAGTATTTT	CASSQNWASHPDTQYF
TRBV7-9	few	TRBJ2-2	TRBD2	TGTGCCAGCAGTCGTGAATCCGGGGGGGTGAGCGGGGAGCTGTTTTTT	CASSRESGGVSGELFF
TRBV18	-	TRBJ1-5	-	TGTGCCAGCTCACTTTACGAGAGCAATCAGCCCCAGCATTTT	CASSLYESNQPQHF
TRBV7-9	-	TRBJ2-7	TRBD1	TGTGCCAGCAGCCCTAAGGTGAGGACAGGGGCCGAGCAGTACTTC	CASSPKVRTGAEQYF
TRBV10-1	few	TRBJ2-7	TRBD1	TGCGCCAGCAGTGACCCTGGACAGGGGGACGAGCAGTACTTC	CASSDPGQGDEQYF
TRBV5-1	many	TRBJ1-1	-	TGCGCCAGCAGCTTGGAGCAGGTTACTAACACTGAAGCTTTCTTT	CASSLEQVTNTEAFF
TRBV7-9	-	TRBJ2-5	TRBD2	TGTGCCAGCACCTTGGAAAGACTAGCGGGGGCTCAAGAGACCCAGTACTTC	CASTLERLAGAQETQYF
TRBV29-1	-	TRBJ1-1	-	TGCAGCGTAGGAGGACTGAACACTGAAGCTTTCTTT	CSVGGLNTEAFF
TRBV4-2	-	TRBJ2-2	-	TGTGCCAGCAGCCAAGGAGTGGACAGTTACACCGGGGAGCTGTTTTTT	CASSQGVDSYTGELFF
TRBV6-1	-	TRBJ2-3	-	TGTGCCAGTGAGGGCAGCACAGATACGCAGTATTTT	CASEGSTDTQYF
TRBV27	once	TRBJ2-3	TRBD2	TGTGCCAGCAGGCGGGGGACAGATACGCAGTATTTT	CASRRGTDTQYF
TRBV18	few	TRBJ1-6	-	TGTGCCAGCTCACAAACAGGAAGAGATGCACCCCTCCACTTT	CASSQTGRDAPLHF
TRBV5-1	-	TRBJ1-2	TRBD1	TGCGCCAGCAGCTACCTGGGACAGTCTTATGGCTACACCTTC	CASSYLGQSYGYTF
TRBV4-2	few	TRBJ1-4	-	TGTGCCAGCAGCCAAGAAGCGGCGGGGGCAAGTGAAAAACTGTTTTTT	CASSQEAAGASEKLFF
TRBV6-5	-	TRBJ2-7	TRBD1	TGTGCCAGCGAGTCCGTGACAGGGAACTTC	CASESVTGNF
TRBV5-1	-	TRBJ1-2	-	TGCGCCAGCAGCTTGGACGAAGGGAGAGGCGGCTACACCTTC	CASSLDEGRGGYTF
TRBV4-1	-	TRBJ1-5	TRBD1	TGCGCCAGCAGCCCCAATCGACAGGGCAGCAATCAGCCCCAGCATTTT	CASSPNRQGSNQPQHF
TRBV18	few	TRBJ1-1	-	TGTGCCAGCTCAATAGACAGGAACACTGAAGCTTTCTTT	CASSIDRNTEAFF
TRBV7-9	-	TRBJ1-2	-	TGTGCCAGCAGCAAGGACAGCTATGGCTACACCTTC	CASSKDSYGYTF
TRBV5-1	-	TRBJ2-2	-	TGCGCCAGCAGCCGGTCCACCGGGGAGCTGTTTTTT	CASSRSTGELFF
TRBV5-1	-	TRBJ1-2	TRBD1	TGCGCCAGCAGCTTCCCCGGGACAGAACCTATACCATACGGCTACACCTTC	CASSFPGTEPIPYGYTF
TRBV28	-	TRBJ1-1	TRBD1	TGTGCCAGCAGTTTATGGTCGGGACAGGGGGGGACTGAAGCTTTCTTT	CASSLWSGQGGTEAFF
TRBV27	-	TRBJ2-5	-	TGTGCCAGCACCCTTCGGTTGGGAGGAGAGACCCAGTACTTC	CASTLRLGGETQYF
TRBV28	-	TRBJ2-1	-	TGTGCCAGCAGTTTTTTACAGGGCTTTAACTATGAGCAGTTCTTC	CASSFLQGFNYEQFF
TRBV7-9	-	TRBJ2-5	-	TGTGCCAGCAGCCTAACAGGGACGGGAGAGACCCAGTACTTC	CASSLTGTGETQYF
TRBV25-1	-	TRBJ2-2	TRBD1	TGTGCCAGCAGTGTGACAGGGGTGGTATGGGGGGTTACCGGGGAGCTGTTTTTT	CASSVTGVVWGVTGELFF
TRBV6-1	-	TRBJ1-3	-	TGTGCCAGCAGTGATCTCCGGGGTCATACGTCAGGAAACACCATATATTTT	CASSDLRGHTSGNTIYF
TRBV6-5	-	TRBJ1-6	-	TGTGCCAGCAGCGAGCTCTCCTATAATTCACCCCTCCACTTT	CASSELSYNSPLHF
TRBV4-1	-	TRBJ2-5	TRBD1	TGCGCCAGCAGCCAAGATCTTGGGGACAGGGGTTTTGAGACCCAGTACTTC	CASSQDLGDRGFETQYF
TRBV5-4	-	TRBJ2-5	TRBD2	TGTGCCAGCAGCCTGCGGGGGGCCCGGGAGACCCAGTACTTC	CASSLRGARETQYF
TRBV4-1	-	TRBJ1-1	TRBD1	TGCGCCAGCAGCCAAGTCACCGGCGCAGGGGGCGCATCCGGGGAAGCTTTCTTT	CASSQVTGAGGASGEAFF